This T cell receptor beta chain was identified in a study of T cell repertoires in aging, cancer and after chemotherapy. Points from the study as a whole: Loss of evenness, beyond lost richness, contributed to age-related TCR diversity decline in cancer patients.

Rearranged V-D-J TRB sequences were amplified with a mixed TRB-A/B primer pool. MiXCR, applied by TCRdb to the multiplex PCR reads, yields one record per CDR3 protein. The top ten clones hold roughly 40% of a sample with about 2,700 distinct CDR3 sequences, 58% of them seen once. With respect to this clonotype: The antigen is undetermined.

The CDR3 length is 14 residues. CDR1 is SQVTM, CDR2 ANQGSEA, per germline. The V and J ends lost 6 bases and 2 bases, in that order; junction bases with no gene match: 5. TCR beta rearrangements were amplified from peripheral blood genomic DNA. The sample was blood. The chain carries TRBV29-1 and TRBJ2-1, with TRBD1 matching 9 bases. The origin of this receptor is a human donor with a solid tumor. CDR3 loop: CSVDRGVTYNEQFF. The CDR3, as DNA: TGCAGCGTGGACAGGGGCGTCACCTACAATGAGCAGTTCTTC.